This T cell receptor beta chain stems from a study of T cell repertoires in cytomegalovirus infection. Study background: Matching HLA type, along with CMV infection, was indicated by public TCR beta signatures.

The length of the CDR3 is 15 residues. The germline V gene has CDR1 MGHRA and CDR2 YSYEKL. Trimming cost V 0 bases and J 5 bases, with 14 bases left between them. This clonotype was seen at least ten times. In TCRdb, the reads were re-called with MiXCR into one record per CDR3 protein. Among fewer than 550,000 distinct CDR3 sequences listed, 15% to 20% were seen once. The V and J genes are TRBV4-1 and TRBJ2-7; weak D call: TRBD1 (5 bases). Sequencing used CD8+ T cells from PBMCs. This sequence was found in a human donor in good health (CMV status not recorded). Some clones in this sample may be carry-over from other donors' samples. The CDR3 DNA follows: TGCGCCAGCAGCCAAGACAGGGATATAGGCGACGAGCAGTACTTC. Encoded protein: CASSQDRDIGDEQYF.